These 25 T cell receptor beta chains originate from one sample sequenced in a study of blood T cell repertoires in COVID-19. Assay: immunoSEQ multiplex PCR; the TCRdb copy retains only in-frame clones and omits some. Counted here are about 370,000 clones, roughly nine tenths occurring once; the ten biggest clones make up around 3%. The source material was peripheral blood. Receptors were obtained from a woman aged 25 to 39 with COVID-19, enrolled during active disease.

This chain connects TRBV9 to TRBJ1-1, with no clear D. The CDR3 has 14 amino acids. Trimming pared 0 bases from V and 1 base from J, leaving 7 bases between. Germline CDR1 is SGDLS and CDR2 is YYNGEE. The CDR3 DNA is TGTGCCAGCAGCGTAGTCACGGGGAACACTGAAGCTTTCTTT. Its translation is CASSVVTGNTEAFF.

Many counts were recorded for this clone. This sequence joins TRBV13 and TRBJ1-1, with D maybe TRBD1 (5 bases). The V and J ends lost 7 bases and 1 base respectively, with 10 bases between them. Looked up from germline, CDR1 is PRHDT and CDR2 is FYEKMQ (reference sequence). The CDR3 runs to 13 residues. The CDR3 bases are TGTGCCAGCACCTCAGACAGGAACACTGAAGCTTTCTTT. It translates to CASTSDRNTEAFF.

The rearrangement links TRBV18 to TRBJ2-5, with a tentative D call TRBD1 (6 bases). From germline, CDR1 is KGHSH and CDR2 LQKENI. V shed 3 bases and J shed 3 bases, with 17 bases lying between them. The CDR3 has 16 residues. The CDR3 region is CASSPPRDNPKETQYF. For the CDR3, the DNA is TGTGCCAGCTCACCCCCTCGGGACAACCCGAAAGAGACCCAGTACTTC.

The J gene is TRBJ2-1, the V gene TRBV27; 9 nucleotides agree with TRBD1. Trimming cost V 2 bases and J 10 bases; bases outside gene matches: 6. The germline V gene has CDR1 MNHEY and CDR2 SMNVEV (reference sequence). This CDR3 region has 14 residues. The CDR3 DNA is TGTGCCAGCAGTTTACAATGGGACAGGGAGGAGCAGTTCTTC. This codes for CASSLQWDREEQFF.

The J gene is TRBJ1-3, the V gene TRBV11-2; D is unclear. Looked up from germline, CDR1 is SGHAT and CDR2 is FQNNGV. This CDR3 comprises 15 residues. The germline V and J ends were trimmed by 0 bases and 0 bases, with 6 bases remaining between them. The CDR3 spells CASSLDPVSGNTIYF. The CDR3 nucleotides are TGTGCCAGCAGCTTAGATCCCGTCTCTGGAAACACCATATATTTT. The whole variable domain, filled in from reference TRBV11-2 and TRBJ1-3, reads EAGVAQSPRYKIIEKRQSVAFWCNPISGHATLYWYQQILGQGPKLLIQFQNNGVVDDSQLPKDRFSAERLKGVDSTLKIQPAKLEDSAVYLCASSLDPVSGNTIYFGEGSWLTVV.

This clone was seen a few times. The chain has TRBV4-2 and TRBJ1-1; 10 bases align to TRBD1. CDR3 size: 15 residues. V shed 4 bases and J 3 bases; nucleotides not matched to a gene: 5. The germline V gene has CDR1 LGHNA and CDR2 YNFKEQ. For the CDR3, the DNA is TGTGCCAGCAGCCGACAGGGGGCTGGTGACACTGAAGCTTTCTTT. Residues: CASSRQGAGDTEAFF.

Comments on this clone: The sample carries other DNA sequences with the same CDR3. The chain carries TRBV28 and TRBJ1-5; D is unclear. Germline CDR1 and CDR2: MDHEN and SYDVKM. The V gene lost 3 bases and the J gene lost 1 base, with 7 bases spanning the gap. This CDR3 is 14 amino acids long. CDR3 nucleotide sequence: TGTGCCAGCAGTTTGGCGGGGAGCAATCAGCCCCAGCATTTT. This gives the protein CASSLAGSNQPQHF.

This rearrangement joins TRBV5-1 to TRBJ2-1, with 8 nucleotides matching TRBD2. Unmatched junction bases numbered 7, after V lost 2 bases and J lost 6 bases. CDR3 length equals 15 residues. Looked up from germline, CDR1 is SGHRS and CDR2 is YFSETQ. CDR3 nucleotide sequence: TGCGCCAGCAGCTTTGCGACTAGCGAGACCAATGAGCAGTTCTTC. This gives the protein CASSFATSETNEQFF.

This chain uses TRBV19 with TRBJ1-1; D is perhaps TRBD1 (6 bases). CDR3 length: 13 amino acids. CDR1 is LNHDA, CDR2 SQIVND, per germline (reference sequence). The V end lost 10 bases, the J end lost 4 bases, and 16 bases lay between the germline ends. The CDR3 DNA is TGTGCCATAAAGGGGGAGGGTCGCACTGAAGCTTTCTTT. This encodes CAIKGEGRTEAFF.

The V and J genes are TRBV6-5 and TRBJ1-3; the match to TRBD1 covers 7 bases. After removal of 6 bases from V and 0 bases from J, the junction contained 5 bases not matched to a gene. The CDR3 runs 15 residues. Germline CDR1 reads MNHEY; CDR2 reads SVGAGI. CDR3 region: CASSRGQYSGNTIYF. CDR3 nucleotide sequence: TGTGCCAGCAGCCGGGGACAGTACTCTGGAAACACCATATATTTT.

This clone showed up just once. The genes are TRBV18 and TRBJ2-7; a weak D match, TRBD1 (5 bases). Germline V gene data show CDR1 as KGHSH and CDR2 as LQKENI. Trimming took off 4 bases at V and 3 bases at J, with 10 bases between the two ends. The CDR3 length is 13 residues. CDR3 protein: CASSQQGLYEQYV. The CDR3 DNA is TGTGCCAGCTCACAGCAGGGCCTCTACGAGCAGTACGTC.

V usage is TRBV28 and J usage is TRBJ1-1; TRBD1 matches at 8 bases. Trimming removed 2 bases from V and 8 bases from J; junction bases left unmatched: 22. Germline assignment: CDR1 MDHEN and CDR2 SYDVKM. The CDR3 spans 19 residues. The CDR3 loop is CASSLRRSTRRQGHYEAFF. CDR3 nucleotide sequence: TGTGCCAGCAGTTTACGGCGCAGCACCAGGAGACAGGGGCACTACGAAGCTTTCTTT.

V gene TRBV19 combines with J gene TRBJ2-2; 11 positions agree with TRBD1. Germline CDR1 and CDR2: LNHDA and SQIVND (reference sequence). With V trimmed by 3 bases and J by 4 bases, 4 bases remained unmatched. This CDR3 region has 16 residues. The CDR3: CASSMGTGGGTGELFF. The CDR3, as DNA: TGTGCCAGTAGTATGGGGACAGGGGGGGGCACCGGGGAGCTGTTTTTT.

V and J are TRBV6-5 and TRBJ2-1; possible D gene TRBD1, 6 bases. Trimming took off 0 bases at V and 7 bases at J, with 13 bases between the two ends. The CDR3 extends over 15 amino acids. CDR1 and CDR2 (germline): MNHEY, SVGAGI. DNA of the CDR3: TGTGCCAGCAGTTACTCGCTGGGGACAACGAATGAGCAGTTCTTC. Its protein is CASSYSLGTTNEQFF.

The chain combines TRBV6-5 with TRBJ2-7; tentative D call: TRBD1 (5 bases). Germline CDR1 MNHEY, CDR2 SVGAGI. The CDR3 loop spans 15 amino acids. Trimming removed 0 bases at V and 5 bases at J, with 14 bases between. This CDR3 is CASSYSSARAHEQYF. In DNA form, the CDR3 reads TGTGCCAGCAGTTACTCGAGTGCCAGGGCTCACGAGCAGTACTTC.

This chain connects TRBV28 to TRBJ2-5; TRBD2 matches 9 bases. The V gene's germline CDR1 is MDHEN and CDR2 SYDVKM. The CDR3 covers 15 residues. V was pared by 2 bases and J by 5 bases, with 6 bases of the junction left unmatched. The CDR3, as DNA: TGTGCCAGCAGTTTAAAGGGACTAGCCTGGGAGACCCAGTACTTC. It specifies CASSLKGLAWETQYF.

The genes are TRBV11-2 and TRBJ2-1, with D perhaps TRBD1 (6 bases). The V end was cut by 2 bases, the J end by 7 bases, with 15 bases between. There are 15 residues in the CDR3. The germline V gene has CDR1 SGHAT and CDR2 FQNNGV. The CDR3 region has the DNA TGTGCCAGCAGCTTACGGAGCGGCCAGGGGAATGAGCAGTTCTTC. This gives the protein CASSLRSGQGNEQFF.

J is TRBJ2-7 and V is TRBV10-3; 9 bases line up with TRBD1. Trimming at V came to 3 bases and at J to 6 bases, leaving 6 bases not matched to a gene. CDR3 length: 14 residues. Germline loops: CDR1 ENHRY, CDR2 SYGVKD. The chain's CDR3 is CAISDLDRGGEQYF. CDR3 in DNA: TGTGCCATCAGTGACCTGGACAGGGGTGGCGAGCAGTACTTC.

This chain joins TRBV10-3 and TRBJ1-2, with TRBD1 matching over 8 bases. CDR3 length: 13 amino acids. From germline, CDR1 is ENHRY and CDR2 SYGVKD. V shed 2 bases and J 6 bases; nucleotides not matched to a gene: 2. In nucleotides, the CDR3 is TGTGCCATCAGTGAGACAGGGGGGGATGGCTACACCTTC. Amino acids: CAISETGGDGYTF.

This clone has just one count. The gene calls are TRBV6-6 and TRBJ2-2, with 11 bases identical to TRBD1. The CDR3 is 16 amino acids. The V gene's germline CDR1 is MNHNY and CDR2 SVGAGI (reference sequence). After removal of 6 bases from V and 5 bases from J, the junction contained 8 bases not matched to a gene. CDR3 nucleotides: TGTGCCAGCAGCAAAAGGACAGGGGGCGAGACCGGGGAGCTGTTTTTT. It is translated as CASSKRTGGETGELFF.

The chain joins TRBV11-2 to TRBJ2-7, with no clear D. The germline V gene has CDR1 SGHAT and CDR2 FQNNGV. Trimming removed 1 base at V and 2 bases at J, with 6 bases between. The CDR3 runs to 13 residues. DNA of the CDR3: TGTGCCAGCAGCTTAGCCTTTCCCTACGAGCAGTACGTC. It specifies CASSLAFPYEQYV.

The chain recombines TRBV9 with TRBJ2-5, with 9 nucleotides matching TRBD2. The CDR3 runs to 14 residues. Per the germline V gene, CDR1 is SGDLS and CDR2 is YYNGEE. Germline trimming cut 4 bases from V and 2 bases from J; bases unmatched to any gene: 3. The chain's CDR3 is CASSQSGGQETQYF. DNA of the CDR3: TGTGCCAGCAGCCAGAGCGGGGGGCAAGAGACCCAGTACTTC.

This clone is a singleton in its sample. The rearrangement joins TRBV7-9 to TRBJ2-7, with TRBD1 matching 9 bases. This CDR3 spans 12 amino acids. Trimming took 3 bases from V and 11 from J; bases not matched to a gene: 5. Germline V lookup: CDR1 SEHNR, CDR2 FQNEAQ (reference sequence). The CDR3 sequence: CASSLGQGREYV. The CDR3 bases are TGTGCCAGCAGCTTGGGACAGGGTAGGGAGTACGTC.

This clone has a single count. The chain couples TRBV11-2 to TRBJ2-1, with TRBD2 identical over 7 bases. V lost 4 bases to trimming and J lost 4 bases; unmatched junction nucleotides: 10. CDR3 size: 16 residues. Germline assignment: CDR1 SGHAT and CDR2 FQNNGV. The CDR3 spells CASSSGPDGRYNEQFF. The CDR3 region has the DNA TGTGCCAGCAGCTCAGGGCCCGACGGGAGGTACAATGAGCAGTTCTTC.

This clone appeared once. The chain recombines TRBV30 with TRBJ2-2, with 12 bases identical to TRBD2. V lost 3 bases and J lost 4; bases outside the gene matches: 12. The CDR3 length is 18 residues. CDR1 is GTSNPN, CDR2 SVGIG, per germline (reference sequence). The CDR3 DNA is TGTGCCTGGAGCGTAGGGACTAGCGGGCCGTCGAGCACCGGGGAGCTGTTTTTT. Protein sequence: CAWSVGTSGPSSTGELFF.